This T cell receptor beta chain was documented in a study of blood T cell repertoires in COVID-19 (TCRdb year 2020). Turning to the overall study: Samples covering the acute and convalescent phases of COVID-19 were provided by collaborators in the United States, Italy and Spain. The material from the prospective study consisted of cDNA or gDNA derived from T cells, B-cell-depleted T cells, or PBMCs. Subjects who had been exposed to COVID-19, were actively infected with it, or had recovered from it provided the deeply sampled blood TCRbeta repertoires that made up the dataset. The repertoires were released in a freely available public database intended as a resource for research on the immune response to SARS-CoV-2. Samples were obtained from the ongoing ImmuneRACE study (first 160 participants) and from approximately 1,200 subjects provided by 6 global collaborators. Nearly every sample came with metadata listing a de-identified subject ID, COVID-19 status, age in years and sex. Where HLA class I and class II types were available, the types were taken from metadata supplied by the sample provider, not from assay-based typing. General findings and caveats noted by the study authors: The quantity of clinical and demographic metadata differed by source and by participant and was supplied without curation.

TCRbeta CDR3 regions were amplified from genomic DNA by means of the immunoSEQ Assay, a bias-controlled multiplex PCR. On the study's bioinformatics: The number of nucleated cells in each sample was estimated by amplification of reference gene primers within the assay. To quantify the absolute abundance of each unique TCRbeta CDR3 rearrangement, sequence reads were collapsed and filtered. For each sample, productive Simpson clonality was calculated by taking the square root of Simpson's diversity index across productive rearrangements. TCRdb's version of the immuneACCESS table is confined to in-frame rearrangements and falls short of the full clone set. An unresolved V gene accounts for under half of the shortfall where checked; the remainder is of unknown origin. That table supplies the V and J calls and clone size; D and trimming were determined from the DNA. Within this sample are 32,000 or so clones, with around 90% of them counted one time only. The top ten constitute around 1.8% of the sample.

The germline V gene (reference sequence) gives CDR1 as LGHDT and CDR2 as YNNKEL. V and J are truncated by 8 bases and 6 bases respectively, leaving an intervening sequence of 10 bases. The CDR3 measures 12 amino acids from cysteine to phenylalanine. The retained sequence is limited to the CDR3, 36 bases, with the frame set at the first base. Whole blood was collected in K2EDTA tubes by collaborating institutions according to the institutions' own protocols. Collaborator samples were shipped for TCRbeta analysis as frozen whole blood, isolated PBMCs, or DNA extracted from either sample type. A word on this clone: It has no known antigen specificity. Base qualities are not at hand, and no much larger clone is one base apart.

This TCR derives from a man aged 50 to 60 with active or convalescent COVID-19. The sequenced material came from peripheral blood. Recombination linked TRBV3-1 (or the pseudogene TRBV3-2) to TRBJ2-2; the D gene cannot be resolved reliably. CDR3 protein: CASEAPSGELFF. The sequenced DNA is TGTGCCAGCGAGGCGCCCTCCGGGGAGCTGTTTTTT.